This passage covers 4 T cell receptor beta chains from one sample sequenced in a study of human T cells and chemical hapten exposure listed by TCRdb under 2021. The library was prepared using RACE. TCRdb shows the sequencer as NextSeq 500. TCRdb ran its own pipeline on the public reads, namely fastp trimming at Q25 and MiXCR clone calling, and kept in-frame beta chains. Here each entry gathers all rows of one CDR3 protein and keeps the most common genes and DNA. The sample table records roughly 180,000 distinct CDR3 sequences; 20% to 25% of these occur just once. About 6.7% of the sample goes to the ten largest clones. In the paper's terms, the time point label means: patch test 1, 2 weeks after DPC sensitization. The label giving this sample's treatment or condition can be read as: therapeutic diphenylcyclopropenone sensitization with weekly scalp DPC. This specimen consisted of whole blood, obtained in connection with sensitization to the hapten diphenylcyclopropenone (DPC). The origin of the receptors is a woman aged 50 to 65 with alopecia areata. Some clones in this sample may be carry-over from other donors' samples.

V is TRBV7-2 and J is TRBJ1-2, with 9 bases fitting TRBD1. The J segment lost 6 bases and the V segment lost 0 bases, leaving 5 bases of the junction unmatched. The CDR3 covers 15 residues. Germline V gives CDR1 SGHTA, CDR2 FQGNSA. This CDR3 reads CASSLAGDRVDGYTF. Written as DNA, the CDR3 is TGTGCCAGCAGCTTAGCTGGGGACAGGGTTGATGGCTACACCTTC.

This clonotype was recorded a few times. This chain joins TRBV29-1 and TRBJ1-2, with 12 bases that match TRBD1. CDR1 SQVTM and CDR2 ANQGSEA come from the germline V gene. This CDR3 comprises 12 residues. The trim removed 6 bases at V and 8 bases at J, leaving 4 bases unmatched. CDR3: CSVGDRGQGYTF. The CDR3 DNA reads as TGCAGCGTAGGGGACAGGGGGCAAGGCTACACCTTC.

In its sample, this clonotype was seen many times. The genes are TRBV12-3 or TRBV12-4 and TRBJ2-5; TRBD1 matches 8 bases. This CDR3 spans 18 amino acids. V dropped 5 bases and J dropped 8; count of bases not matched to a gene: 22. The CDR3 is CASSPTTLSDRDLGTQYF. The CDR3 DNA reads TGTGCCAGCAGTCCAACAACCCTCTCGGACAGGGACCTTGGAACCCAGTACTTC.

V and J are TRBV20-1 and TRBJ1-2, with TRBD1 as a possible D gene (5 bases). Germline V lookup: CDR1 DFQATT, CDR2 SNEGSKA (reference sequence). V was trimmed by 0 bases and J by 6 bases, leaving 17 bases between them. The CDR3 contains 15 residues. CDR3: CSARDRDGGSHGYTF. CDR3 DNA: TGCAGTGCTAGAGACCGGGACGGAGGCAGCCATGGCTACACCTTC.